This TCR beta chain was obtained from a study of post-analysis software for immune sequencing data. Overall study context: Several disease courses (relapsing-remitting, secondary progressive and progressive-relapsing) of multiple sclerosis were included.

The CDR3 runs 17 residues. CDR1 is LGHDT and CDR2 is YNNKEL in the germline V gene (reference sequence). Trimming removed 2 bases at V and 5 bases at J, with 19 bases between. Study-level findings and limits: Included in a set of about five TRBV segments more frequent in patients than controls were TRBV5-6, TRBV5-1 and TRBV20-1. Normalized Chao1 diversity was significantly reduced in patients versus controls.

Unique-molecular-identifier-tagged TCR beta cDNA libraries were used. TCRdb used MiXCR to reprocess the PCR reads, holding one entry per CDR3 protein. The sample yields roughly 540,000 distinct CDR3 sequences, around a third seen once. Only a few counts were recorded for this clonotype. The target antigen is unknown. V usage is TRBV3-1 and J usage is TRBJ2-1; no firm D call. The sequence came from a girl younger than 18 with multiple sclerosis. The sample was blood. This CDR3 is CASSQLTMPTTNNEQFF. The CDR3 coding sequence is TGTGCCAGCAGCCAACTAACCATGCCGACAACAAACAATGAGCAGTTCTTC.